The following is a TCR beta chain sequence with its context. The authors distributed each subset's genomic DNA evenly over several immunoSEQ plates. Sequencing was performed on unsorted PBMC DNA using ten immunoSEQ deep assay plates. As originally analysed: ImmunoSEQ output lacked quality scores and full-length reads, limiting matched filtering. Assay: immunoSEQ multiplex PCR; the TCRdb copy retains only in-frame clones and omits some. V and J calls and clone size come straight from that table; D and trimming were deduced from the DNA. This table has about 470,000 clones, roughly three quarters appearing once. CDR1 is MNHEY, CDR2 SVGAGI, per germline. CDR3 length: 15 amino acids. Deletions cut 0 bases from V and 6 bases from J, with 15 bases between. The data were obtained in a study of shared clonotypes between healthy human individuals.

This clonotype originated in a woman aged 40 to 49 in good health. Some clones in this sample may be carry-over from other donors' samples. Source material: PBMCs. The V and J genes are TRBV6-5 and TRBJ2-7, with D maybe TRBD2 (6 bases). In DNA form, the CDR3 reads TGTGCCAGCAGTTACTCGCGGGGAGGATTTGTCGAGCAGTACTTC. It translates to CASSYSRGGFVEQYF.